The entry below gives a single T cell receptor beta chain sequence along with its context. Its antigen is not identified. The sample belongs to a study of shared clonotypes between healthy human individuals. Broader study findings: Of the naive CD4 clonotypes, approximately 5% were shared across a handful of donors.

This CDR3 is 13 amino acids long. CDR1 and CDR2 (germline): MDHEN, SYDVKM. V shed 2 bases and J shed 4 bases, with 6 bases lying between them. Profiled with immunoSEQ multiplex PCR; TCRdb holds only in-frame clones, not every one. The sample includes 2 million to 2.5 million clones, approximately 95% of them seen just once. The gene calls are TRBV28 and TRBJ2-1; D is uncertain. The source is a young man in good health. Sequenced material: naive CD4+ T cells sorted from blood. Specified subset: CD45RA+ positively selected. The CDR3 loop is CASSLGRYNEQFF. The CDR3 DNA is TGTGCCAGCAGTTTAGGACGGTACAATGAGCAGTTCTTC.